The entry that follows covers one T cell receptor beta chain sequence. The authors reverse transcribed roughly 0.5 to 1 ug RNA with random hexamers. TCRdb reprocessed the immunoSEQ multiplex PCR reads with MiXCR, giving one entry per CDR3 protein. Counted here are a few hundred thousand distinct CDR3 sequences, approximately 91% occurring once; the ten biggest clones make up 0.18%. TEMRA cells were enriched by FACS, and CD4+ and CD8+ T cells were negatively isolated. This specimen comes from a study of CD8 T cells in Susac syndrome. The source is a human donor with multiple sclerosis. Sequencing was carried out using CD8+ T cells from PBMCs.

The DNA for the CDR3 is TGTGCCAGCAGCGAGGATTATCAAGAGACCCAGTACTTC. This sequence encodes CASSEDYQETQYF. This chain links TRBV5-4 with TRBJ2-5; no clear D gene. Germline-derived CDR1 and CDR2 are SGHNT and YYREEE (reference sequence). The CDR3 has 13 amino acids. V was shortened by 4 bases and J by 2 bases, with 9 bases between the two germline ends.